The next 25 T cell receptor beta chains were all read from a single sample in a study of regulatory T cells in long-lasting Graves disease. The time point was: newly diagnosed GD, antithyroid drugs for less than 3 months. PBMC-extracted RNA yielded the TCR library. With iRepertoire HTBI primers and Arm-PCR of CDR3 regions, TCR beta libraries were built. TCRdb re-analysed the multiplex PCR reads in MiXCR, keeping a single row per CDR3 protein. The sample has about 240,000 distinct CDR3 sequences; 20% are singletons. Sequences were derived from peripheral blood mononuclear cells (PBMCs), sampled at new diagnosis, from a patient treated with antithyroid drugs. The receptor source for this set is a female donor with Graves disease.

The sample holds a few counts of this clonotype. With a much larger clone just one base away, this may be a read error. This CDR3 is CASSLATGTVYNGQFF. The CDR3 DNA reads TGCGCCAGCAGCTTGGCGACCGGAACCGTCTACAATGGGCAGTTCTTC. This rearrangement joins TRBV5-1 to TRBJ2-1, with D hard to call. The germline V gene has CDR1 SGHRS and CDR2 YFSETQ. The CDR3 covers 16 residues.

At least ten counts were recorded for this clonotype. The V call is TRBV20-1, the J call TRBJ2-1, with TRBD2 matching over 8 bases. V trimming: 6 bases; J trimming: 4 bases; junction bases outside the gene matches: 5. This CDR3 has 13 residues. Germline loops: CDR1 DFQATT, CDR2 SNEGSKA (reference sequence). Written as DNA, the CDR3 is TGCAGTGCGAAACTAGCGGCTTACAATGAGCAGTTCTTC. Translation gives CSAKLAAYNEQFF.

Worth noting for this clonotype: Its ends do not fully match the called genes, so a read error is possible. CDR3 amino acids: CTSSPKETQYF. The CDR3 DNA reads TGTACCAGCAGCCCCAAAGAGACCCAGTACTTC. The V gene is TRBV2, the J gene TRBJ2-5; D is unclear. Germline assignment: CDR1 SNHLY and CDR2 FYNNEI. The CDR3 has 11 residues.

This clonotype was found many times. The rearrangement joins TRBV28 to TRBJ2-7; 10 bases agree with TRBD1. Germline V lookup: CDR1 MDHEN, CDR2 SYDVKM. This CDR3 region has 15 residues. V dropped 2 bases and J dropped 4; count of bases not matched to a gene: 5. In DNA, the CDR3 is TGTGCCAGCAGTTTAACGGGACAGGGGATGTACGAGCAGTACTTC. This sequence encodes CASSLTGQGMYEQYF.

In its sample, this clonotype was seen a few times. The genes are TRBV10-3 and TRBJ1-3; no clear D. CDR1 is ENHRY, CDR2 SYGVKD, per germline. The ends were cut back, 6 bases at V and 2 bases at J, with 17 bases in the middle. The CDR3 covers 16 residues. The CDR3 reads CAIRGDDAEAGNTIYF. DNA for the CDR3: TGTGCCATCAGGGGTGATGACGCGGAGGCTGGAAACACCATATATTTT.

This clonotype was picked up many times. The CDR3 DNA sequence: TGTGCCAGCAGCTTATCCGGTACTTATGGCTACACCTTC. This encodes CASSLSGTYGYTF. V gene TRBV7-2 combines with J gene TRBJ1-2, with D uncertain. The V end was cut by 2 bases, the J end by 5 bases, with 9 bases between. Germline CDR1 is SGHTA and CDR2 is FQGNSA. This CDR3 contains 13 residues.

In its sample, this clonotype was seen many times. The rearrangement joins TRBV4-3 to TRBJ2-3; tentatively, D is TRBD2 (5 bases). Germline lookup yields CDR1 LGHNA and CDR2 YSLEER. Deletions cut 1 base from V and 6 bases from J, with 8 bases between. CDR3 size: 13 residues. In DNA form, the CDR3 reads TGCGCCAGCAGCCAAGGGTGGGAGGATACGCAGTATTTT. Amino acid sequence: CASSQGWEDTQYF.

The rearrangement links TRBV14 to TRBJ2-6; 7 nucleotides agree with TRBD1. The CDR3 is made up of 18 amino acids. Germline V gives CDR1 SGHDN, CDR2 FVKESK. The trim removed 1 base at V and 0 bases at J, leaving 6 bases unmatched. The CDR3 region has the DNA TGTGCCAGCAGCCAAGGAGGGGGCAGACGCTCTGGGGCCAACGTCCTGACTTTC. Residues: CASSQGGGRRSGANVLTF.

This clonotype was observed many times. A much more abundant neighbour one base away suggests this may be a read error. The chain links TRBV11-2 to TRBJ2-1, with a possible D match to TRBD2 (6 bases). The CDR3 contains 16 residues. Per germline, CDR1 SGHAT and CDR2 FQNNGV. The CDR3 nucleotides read TGTGCCAGCAGCGACACCCGGGACTTACTCTACAATAAGCAGTTCTTC. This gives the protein CASSDTRDLLYNKQFF.

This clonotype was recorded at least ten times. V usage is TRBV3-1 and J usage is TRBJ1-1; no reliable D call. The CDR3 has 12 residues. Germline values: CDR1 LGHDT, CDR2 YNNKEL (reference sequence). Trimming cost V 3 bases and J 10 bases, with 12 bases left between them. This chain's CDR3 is CASSHLDRGAFF. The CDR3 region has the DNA TGTGCCAGCAGCCACCTAGATCGTGGAGCTTTCTTT.

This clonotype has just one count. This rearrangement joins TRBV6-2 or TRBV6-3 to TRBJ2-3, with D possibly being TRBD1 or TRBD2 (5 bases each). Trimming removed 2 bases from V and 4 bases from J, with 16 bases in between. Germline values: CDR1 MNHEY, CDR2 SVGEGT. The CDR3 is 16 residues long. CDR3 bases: TGTGCCAGCAGTTACAAGCAAGAGGGGTGGTCAGATACGCAGTATTTT. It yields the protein CASSYKQEGWSDTQYF.

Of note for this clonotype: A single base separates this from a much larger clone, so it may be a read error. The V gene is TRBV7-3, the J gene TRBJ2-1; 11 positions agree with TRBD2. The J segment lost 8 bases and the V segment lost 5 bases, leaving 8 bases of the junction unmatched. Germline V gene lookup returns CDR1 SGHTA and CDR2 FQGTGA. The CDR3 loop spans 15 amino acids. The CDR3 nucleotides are TGTGCCAGCAGCCCCGGACTAGCGGGTCCGGATGAGCAGTTCTTC. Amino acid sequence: CASSPGLAGPDEQFF. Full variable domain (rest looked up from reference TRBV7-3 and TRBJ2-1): GAGVSQTPSNKVTEKGKYVELRCDPISGHTALYWYRQSLGQGPEFLIYFQGTGAADDSGLPNDRFFAVRPEGSVSTLKIQRTERGDSAVYLCASSPGLAGPDEQFFGPGTRLTVL.

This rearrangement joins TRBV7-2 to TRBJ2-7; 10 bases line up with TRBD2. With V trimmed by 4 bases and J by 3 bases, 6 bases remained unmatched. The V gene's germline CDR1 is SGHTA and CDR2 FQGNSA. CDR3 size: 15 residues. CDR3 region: CASSSFLAGVYEQYF. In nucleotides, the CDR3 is TGTGCCAGCAGCTCCTTCCTAGCGGGGGTCTACGAGCAGTACTTC.

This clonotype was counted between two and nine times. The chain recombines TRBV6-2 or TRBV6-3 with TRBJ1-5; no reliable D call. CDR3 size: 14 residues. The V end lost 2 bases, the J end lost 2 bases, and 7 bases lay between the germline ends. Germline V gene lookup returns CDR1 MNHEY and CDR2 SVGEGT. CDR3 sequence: CASSYEARNQPQHF. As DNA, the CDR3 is TGTGCCAGCAGTTACGAAGCGCGCAATCAGCCCCAGCATTTT.

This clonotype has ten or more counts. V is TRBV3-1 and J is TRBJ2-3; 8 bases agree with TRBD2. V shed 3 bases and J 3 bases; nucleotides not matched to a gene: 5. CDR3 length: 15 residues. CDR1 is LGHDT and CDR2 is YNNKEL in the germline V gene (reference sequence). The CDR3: CASSHGAGGTDTQYF. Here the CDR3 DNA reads TGTGCCAGCAGCCACGGTGCGGGAGGTACAGATACGCAGTATTTT.

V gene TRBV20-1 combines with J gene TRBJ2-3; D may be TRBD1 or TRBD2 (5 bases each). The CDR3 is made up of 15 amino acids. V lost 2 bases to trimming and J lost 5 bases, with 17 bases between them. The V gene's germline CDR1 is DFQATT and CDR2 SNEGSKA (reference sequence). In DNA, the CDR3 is TGCAGTGCTAGACCCGGGACCGCCTCGGGAGATACGCAGTATTTT. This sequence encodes CSARPGTASGDTQYF.

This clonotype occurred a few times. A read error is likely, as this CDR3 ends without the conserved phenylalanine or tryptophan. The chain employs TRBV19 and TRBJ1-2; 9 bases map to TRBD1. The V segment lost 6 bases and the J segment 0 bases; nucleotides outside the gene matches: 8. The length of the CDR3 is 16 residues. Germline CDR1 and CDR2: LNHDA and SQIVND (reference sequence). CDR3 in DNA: TGTGCCAGTAGAAATTCCGGGACAGGGACTAACTATGGCTACACCTTA. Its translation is CASRNSGTGTNYGYTL.

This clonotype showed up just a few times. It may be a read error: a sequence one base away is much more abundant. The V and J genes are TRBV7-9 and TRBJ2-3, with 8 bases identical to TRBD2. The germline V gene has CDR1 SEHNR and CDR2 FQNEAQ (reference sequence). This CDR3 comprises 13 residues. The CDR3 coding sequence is TGTGCCAGCTGTGGACTAGCTTTTGATACGCAGTGTTTT. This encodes CASCGLAFDTQCF.

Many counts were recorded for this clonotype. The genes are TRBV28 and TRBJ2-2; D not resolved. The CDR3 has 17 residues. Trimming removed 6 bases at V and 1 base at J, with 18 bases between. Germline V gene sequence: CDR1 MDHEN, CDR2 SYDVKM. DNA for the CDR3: TGTGCCAGCAGAAACGGCCGGCCCAGGAGGAACACCGGGGAGCTGTTTTTT. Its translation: CASRNGRPRRNTGELFF. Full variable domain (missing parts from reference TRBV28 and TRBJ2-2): DVKVTQSSRYLVKRTGEKVFLECVQDMDHENMFWYRQDPGLGLRLIYFSYDVKMKEKGDIPEGYSVSREKKERFSLILESASTNQTSMYLCASRNGRPRRNTGELFFGEGSRLTVL.

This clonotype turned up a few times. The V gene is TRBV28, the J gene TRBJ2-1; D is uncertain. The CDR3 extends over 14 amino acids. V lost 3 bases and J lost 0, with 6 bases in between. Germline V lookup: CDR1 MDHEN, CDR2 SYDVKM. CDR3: CASSFSVSYNEQFF. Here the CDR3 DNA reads TGTGCCAGCAGTTTTAGTGTCTCCTACAATGAGCAGTTCTTC.

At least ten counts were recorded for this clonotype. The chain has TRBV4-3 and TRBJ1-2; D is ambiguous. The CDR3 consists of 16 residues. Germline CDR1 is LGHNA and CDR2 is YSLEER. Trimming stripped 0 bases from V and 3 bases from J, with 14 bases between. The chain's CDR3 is CASSQEVLGTDYGYTF. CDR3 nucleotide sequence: TGCGCCAGCAGCCAAGAAGTTTTGGGTACCGACTATGGCTACACCTTC.

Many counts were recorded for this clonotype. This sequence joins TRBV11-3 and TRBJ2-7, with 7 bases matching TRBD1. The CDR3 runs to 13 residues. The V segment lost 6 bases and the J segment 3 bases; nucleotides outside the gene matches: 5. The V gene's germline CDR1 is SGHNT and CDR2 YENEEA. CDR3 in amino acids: CASSRDRDYEQYF. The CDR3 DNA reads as TGTGCCAGCAGTCGGGACAGAGACTACGAGCAGTACTTC.

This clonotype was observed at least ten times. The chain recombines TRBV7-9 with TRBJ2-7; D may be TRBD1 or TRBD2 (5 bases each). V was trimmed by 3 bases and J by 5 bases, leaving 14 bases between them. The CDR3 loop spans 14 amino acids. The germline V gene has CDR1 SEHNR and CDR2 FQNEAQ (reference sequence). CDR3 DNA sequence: TGTGCCAGCAGCTTCAACCGGGACCGGGACGAGCAGTACTTC. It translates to CASSFNRDRDEQYF.

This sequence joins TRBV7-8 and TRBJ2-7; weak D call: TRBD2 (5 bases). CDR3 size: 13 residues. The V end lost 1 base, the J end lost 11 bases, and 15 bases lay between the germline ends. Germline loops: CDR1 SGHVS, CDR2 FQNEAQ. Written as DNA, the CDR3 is TGTGCCAGCAGCTTAGTCGGCACCCCGGAGGAGTACTTC. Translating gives CASSLVGTPEEYF.

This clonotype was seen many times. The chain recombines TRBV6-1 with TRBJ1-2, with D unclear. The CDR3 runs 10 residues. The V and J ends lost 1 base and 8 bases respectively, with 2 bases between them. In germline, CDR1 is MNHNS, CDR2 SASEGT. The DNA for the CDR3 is TGTGCCAGCAGTGAAGGGGGCTACACCTTC. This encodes CASSEGGYTF.